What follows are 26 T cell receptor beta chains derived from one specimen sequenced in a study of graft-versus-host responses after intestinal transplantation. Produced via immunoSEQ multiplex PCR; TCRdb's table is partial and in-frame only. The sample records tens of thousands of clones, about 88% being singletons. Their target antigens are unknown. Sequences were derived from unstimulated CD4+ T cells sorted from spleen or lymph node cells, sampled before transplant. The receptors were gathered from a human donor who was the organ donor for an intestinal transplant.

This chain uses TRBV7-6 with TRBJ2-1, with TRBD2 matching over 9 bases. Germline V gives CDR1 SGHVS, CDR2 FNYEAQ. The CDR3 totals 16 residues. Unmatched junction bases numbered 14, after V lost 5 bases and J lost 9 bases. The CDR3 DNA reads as TGTGCCAGCAGCCTTAGAGGGGCGGGGGGGACGGGTGAGCAGTTCTTC. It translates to CASSLRGAGGTGEQFF.

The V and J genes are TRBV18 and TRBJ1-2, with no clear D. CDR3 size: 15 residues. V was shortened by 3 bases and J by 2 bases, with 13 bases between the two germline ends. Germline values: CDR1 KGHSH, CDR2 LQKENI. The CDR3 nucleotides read TGTGCCAGCTCACCCATCTCGGGCGGGAACTATGGCTACACCTTC. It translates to CASSPISGGNYGYTF.

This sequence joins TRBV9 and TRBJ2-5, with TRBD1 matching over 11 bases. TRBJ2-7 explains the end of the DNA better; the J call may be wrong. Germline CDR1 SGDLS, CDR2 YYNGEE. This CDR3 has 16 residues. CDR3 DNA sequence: TGTGCCAGCAGCGTAGGGGGACAGGGGGGAGTCCACGAGCAGTACTTC. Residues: CASSVGGQGGVHEQYF.

The CDR3 sequence is CASSIAGGDYNEQFF. CDR3 nucleotides: TGCGCCAGCAGCATAGCGGGAGGGGATTACAATGAGCAGTTCTTC. The rearrangement links TRBV5-1 to TRBJ2-1; 11 bases align to TRBD2. This CDR3 has 15 residues. V shed 4 bases, J shed 4 bases, and the junction held 4 bases outside the gene matches. Germline CDR1 reads SGHRS; CDR2 reads YFSETQ.

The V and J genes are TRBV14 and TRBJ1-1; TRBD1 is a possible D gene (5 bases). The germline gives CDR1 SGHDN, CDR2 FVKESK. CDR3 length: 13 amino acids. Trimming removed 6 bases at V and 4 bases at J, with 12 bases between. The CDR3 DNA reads TGTGCCAGCAGAGGCAGGGAGGTCACTGAAGCTTTCTTT. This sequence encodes CASRGREVTEAFF. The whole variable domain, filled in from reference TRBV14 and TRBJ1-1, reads EAGVTQFPSHSVIEKGQTVTLRCDPISGHDNLYWYRRVMGKEIKFLLHFVKESKQDESGMPNNRFLAERTGGTYSTLKVQPAELEDSGVYFCASRGREVTEAFFGQGTRLTVV.

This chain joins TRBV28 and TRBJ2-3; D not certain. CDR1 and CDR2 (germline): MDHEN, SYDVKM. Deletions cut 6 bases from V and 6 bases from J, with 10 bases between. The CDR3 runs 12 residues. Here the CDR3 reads CASSPFIDTQYF. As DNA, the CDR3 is TGTGCCAGCAGCCCTTTTATCGATACGCAGTATTTT.

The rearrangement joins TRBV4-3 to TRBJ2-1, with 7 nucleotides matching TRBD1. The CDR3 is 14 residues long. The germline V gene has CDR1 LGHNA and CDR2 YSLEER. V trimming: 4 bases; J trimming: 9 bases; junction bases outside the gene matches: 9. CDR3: CASSLAQGVGEQFF. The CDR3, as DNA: TGCGCCAGCAGCCTCGCCCAGGGGGTCGGTGAGCAGTTCTTC.

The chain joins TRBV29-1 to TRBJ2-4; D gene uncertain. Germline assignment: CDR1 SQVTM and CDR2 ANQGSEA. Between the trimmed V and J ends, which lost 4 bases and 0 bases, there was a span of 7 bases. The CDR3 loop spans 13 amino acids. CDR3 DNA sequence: TGCAGCGTTGGTAGCCTAGCCAAAAACATTCAGTACTTC. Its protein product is CSVGSLAKNIQYF.

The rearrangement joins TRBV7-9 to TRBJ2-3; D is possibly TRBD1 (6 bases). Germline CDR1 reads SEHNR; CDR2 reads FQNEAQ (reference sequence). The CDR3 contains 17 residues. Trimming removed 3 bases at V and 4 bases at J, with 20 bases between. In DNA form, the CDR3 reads TGTGCCAGCAGCTTCAAAATAGTGGCAGGGGTGGCAGATACGCAGTATTTT. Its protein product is CASSFKIVAGVADTQYF.

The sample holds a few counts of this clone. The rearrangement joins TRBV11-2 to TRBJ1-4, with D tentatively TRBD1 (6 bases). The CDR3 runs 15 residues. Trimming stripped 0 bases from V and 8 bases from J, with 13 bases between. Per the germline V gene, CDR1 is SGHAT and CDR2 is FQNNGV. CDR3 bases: TGTGCCAGCAGCTTAGAAAAGAGGGGGGGCGAAAAACTGTTTTTT. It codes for CASSLEKRGGEKLFF.

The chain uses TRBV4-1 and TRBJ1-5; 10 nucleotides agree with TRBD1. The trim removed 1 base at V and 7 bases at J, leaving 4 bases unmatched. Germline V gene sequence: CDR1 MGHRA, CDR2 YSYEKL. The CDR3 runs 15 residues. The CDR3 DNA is TGCGCCAGCAGCCAAGGTGGACAGGGGGGCCAGCCCCAGCATTTT. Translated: CASSQGGQGGQPQHF.

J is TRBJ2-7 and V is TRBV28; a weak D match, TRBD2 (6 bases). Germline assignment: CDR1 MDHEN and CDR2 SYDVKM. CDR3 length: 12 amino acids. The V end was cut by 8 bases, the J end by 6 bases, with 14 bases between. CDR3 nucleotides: TGTGCCAGCTCCGTTGGGACTGGCGAGCAGTACTTC. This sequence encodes CASSVGTGEQYF.

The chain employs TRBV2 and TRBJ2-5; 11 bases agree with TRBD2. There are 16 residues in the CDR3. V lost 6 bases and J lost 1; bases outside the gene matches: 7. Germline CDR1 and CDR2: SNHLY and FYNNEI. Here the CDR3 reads CASSVGLAGGQETQYF. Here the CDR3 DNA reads TGTGCCAGCAGCGTCGGCCTAGCGGGGGGCCAAGAGACCCAGTACTTC.

CDR3: CASSSTRDGNIQYF. The CDR3 DNA reads TGCGCCAGCAGCTCGACGCGGGATGGGAACATTCAGTACTTC. The chain has TRBV5-1 and TRBJ2-4, with a possible D match to TRBD2 (6 bases). From germline, CDR1 is SGHRS and CDR2 YFSETQ. Trimming shortened V by 3 bases and J by 7 bases, and 14 bases separated the two germline ends. CDR3 length equals 14 residues.

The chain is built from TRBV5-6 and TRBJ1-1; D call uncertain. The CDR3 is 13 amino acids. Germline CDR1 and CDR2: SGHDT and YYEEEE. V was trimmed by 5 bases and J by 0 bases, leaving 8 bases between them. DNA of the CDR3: TGTGCCAGCAGGTTAGCTATGAACACTGAAGCTTTCTTT. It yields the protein CASRLAMNTEAFF.

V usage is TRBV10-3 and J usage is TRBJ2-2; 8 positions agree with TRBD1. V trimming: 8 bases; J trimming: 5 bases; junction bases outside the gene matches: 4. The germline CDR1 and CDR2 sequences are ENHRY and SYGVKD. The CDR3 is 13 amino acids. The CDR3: CAIGRQGTGELFF. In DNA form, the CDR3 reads TGTGCCATCGGGAGACAGGGGACCGGGGAGCTGTTTTTT.

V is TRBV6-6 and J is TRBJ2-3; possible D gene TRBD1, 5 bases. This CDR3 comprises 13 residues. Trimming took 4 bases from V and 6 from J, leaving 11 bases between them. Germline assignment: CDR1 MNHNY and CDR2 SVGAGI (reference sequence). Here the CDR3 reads CASSSPPGDTQYF. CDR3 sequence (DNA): TGTGCCAGCAGTTCCCCCCCAGGGGATACGCAGTATTTT.

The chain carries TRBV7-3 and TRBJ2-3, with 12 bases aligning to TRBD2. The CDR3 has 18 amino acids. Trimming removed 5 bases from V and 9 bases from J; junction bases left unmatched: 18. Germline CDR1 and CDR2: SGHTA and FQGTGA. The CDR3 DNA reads TGTGCCAGCAGCCCCCGGGCGACTAGCGGGGGCCCCGGGGCCACGCAGTATTTT. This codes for CASSPRATSGGPGATQYF.

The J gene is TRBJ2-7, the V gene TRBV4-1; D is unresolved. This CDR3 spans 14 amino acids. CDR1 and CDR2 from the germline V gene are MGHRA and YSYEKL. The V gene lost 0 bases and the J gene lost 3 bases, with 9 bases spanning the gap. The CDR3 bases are TGCGCCAGCAGCCAAGATCCCCTCAGCTACGAGCAGTACTTC. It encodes CASSQDPLSYEQYF.

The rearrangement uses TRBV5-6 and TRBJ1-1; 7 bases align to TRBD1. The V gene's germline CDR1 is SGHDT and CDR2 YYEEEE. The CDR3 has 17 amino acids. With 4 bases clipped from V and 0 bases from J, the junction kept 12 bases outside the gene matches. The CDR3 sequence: CASSLVKGALLNTEAFF. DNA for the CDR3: TGTGCCAGCAGCCTTGTGAAGGGGGCCCTTCTGAACACTGAAGCTTTCTTT.

The CDR3: CASRLFYATDEQYF. The CDR3 bases are TGTGCCAGCAGACTATTTTACGCGACGGACGAGCAGTACTTC. The rearrangement joins TRBV6-1 to TRBJ2-7; D unclear. This CDR3 spans 14 amino acids. V dropped 6 bases and J dropped 5 bases, with 17 bases sitting between them. Germline loops: CDR1 MNHNS, CDR2 SASEGT.

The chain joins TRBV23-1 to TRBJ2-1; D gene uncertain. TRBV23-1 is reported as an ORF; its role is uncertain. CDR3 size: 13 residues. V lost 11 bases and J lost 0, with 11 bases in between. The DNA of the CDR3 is TGCGCCCTTACGACAATCTCCTACAATGAGCAGTTCTTC. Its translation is CALTTISYNEQFF.

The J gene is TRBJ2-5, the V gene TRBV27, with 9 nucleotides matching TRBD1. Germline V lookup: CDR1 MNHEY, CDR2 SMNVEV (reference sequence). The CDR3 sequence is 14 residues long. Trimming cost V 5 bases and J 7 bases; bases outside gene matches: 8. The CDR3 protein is CASSRTGGLVTQYF. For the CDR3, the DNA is TGTGCCAGCAGTCGTACAGGGGGCTTAGTGACCCAGTACTTC.

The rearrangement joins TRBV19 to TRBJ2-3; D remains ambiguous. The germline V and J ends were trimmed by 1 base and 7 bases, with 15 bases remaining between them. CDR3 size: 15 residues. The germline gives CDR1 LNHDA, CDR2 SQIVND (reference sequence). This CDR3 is CASSIGHQAPNTQYF. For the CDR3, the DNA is TGTGCCAGTAGTATAGGACACCAGGCGCCTAATACGCAGTATTTT.

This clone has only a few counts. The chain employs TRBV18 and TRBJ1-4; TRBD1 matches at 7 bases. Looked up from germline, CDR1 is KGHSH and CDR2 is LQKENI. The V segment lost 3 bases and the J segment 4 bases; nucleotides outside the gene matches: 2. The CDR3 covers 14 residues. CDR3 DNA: TGTGCCAGCTCACCGGGACAGCTTAATGAAAAACTGTTTTTT. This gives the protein CASSPGQLNEKLFF.

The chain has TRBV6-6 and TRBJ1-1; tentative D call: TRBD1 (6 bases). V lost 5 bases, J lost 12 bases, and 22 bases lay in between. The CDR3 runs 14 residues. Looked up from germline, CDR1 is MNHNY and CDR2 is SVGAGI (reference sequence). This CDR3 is CASSLLGQGMLTFF. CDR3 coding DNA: TGTGCCAGCAGTCTACTGGGGCAGGGGATGCTAACTTTCTTT.